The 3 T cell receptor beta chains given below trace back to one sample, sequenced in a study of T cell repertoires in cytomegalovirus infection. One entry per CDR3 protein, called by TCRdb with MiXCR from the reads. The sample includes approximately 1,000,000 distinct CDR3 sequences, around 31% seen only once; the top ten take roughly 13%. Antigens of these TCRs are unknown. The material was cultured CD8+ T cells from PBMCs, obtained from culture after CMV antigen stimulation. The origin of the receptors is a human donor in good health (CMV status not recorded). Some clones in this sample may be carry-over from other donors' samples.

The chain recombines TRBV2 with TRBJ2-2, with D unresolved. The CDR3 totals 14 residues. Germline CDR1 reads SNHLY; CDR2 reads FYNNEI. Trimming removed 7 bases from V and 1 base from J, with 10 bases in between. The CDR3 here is CASMARLNTGELFF. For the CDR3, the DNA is TGTGCCAGCATGGCCAGGCTGAACACCGGGGAGCTGTTTTTT.

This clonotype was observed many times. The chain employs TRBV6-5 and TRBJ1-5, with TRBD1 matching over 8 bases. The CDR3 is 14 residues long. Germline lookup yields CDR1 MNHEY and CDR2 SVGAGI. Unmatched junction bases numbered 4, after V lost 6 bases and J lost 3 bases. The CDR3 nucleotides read TGTGCCAGCAGCCGGGACAGGCTCAATCAGCCCCAGCATTTT. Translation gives CASSRDRLNQPQHF.

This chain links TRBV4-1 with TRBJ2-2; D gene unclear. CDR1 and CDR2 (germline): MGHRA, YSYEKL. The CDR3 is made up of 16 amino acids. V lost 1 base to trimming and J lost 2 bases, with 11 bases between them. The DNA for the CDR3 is TGCGCCAGCAGCCAAGCCCTGGACGCAAACACCGGGGAGCTGTTTTTT. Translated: CASSQALDANTGELFF.